These 23 T cell receptor beta chains share one sample of origin, sequenced in a study of cytomegalovirus exposure and HLA in healthy donors. Use of 60 Vbeta and 13 Jbeta primers characterized the PCR. Only in-frame clones appear in the TCRdb table, and some are missing; sequencing was by immunoSEQ multiplex PCR. The sample has roughly 200,000 clones, 70% to 80% seen once. Sample: PBMCs. All receptors come from a man in his sixties in good health and CMV-seronegative.

This clone was seen a single time. The rearrangement links TRBV28 to TRBJ2-7; TRBD1 matches at 10 bases. The germline gives CDR1 MDHEN, CDR2 SYDVKM. This CDR3 contains 17 residues. V was clipped by 6 bases and J by 2 bases; unmatched bases: 13. The CDR3 nucleotides are TGTGCCAGCAGAGAGAGCGCCCCCGGGACAGGGGCCTACGAGCAGTACTTC. It specifies CASRESAPGTGAYEQYF.

Notes on this clone: One end of the junction varies from germline; a read error may be responsible. This chain uses TRBV5-1 with TRBJ1-6, with 7 bases identical to TRBD1. Germline CDR1 and CDR2: SGHRS and YFSETQ. The CDR3 consists of 14 residues. As DNA, the CDR3 is TGCGCCAGTACCGCCGGGACAGATAATTCACCCCTCAACTTT. It codes for CASTAGTDNSPLNF.

The chain links TRBV5-1 to TRBJ2-1, with a tentative D call TRBD2 (6 bases). The V end was cut by 0 bases, the J end by 3 bases, with 16 bases between. This CDR3 region has 17 residues. Germline loops: CDR1 SGHRS, CDR2 YFSETQ. The CDR3 sequence: CASSLVPISGVYNEQFF. CDR3 coding DNA: TGCGCCAGCAGCTTGGTCCCTATTAGCGGCGTCTACAATGAGCAGTTCTTC.

The gene calls are TRBV29-1 and TRBJ2-7, with a weak D call TRBD2 (5 bases). The CDR3 covers 13 residues. Deletions cut 4 bases from V and 3 bases from J, with 13 bases between. Per germline, CDR1 SQVTM and CDR2 ANQGSEA. The CDR3 region is CSVAGPGGYEQYF. The CDR3 DNA reads as TGCAGCGTTGCGGGCCCCGGAGGCTACGAGCAGTACTTC.

The V and J genes are TRBV9 and TRBJ2-3, with TRBD2 matching over 15 bases. J was trimmed by 4 bases and V by 4 bases; bases with no gene match: 4. This CDR3 comprises 16 residues. Looked up from germline, CDR1 is SGDLS and CDR2 is YYNGEE. The CDR3 here is CASSPGTSGRSDTQYF. In DNA, the CDR3 is TGTGCCAGCAGCCCGGGGACTAGCGGGAGGTCAGATACGCAGTATTTT.

The chain links TRBV9 to TRBJ2-2; D is possibly TRBD2 (5 bases). The CDR3 is made up of 16 amino acids. Germline V lookup: CDR1 SGDLS, CDR2 YYNGEE. Trimming took off 0 bases at V and 3 bases at J, with 12 bases between the two ends. The CDR3: CASSVEAGKHTGELFF. CDR3 nucleotides: TGTGCCAGCAGCGTAGAGGCCGGGAAGCACACCGGGGAGCTGTTTTTT.

The chain combines TRBV9 with TRBJ2-1; D call uncertain. V dropped 3 bases and J dropped 7 bases, with 14 bases sitting between them. Germline CDR1 SGDLS, CDR2 YYNGEE. The CDR3 is made up of 14 amino acids. CDR3 coding DNA: TGTGCCAGCAGCGAAAGTCCAGTCAGGAATGAGCAGTTCTTC. Translation: CASSESPVRNEQFF.

The chain uses TRBV5-1 and TRBJ2-2; 8 nucleotides agree with TRBD1. This CDR3 is built from 12 residues. Germline V gene sequence: CDR1 SGHRS, CDR2 YFSETQ. The V segment lost 6 bases and the J segment 6 bases; nucleotides outside the gene matches: 1. The CDR3 region has the DNA TGCGCCAGCACAGGGGGCGCCGGGGAGCTGTTTTTT. Amino acid sequence: CASTGGAGELFF.

The V and J genes are TRBV7-3 and TRBJ2-3; D is unresolved. Germline CDR1 is SGHTA and CDR2 is FQGTGA. The CDR3 totals 15 residues. V was cut by 4 bases and J by 4 bases, with 15 bases left in between. The chain's CDR3 is CASSSTLVSADTQYF. The DNA for the CDR3 is TGTGCCAGCAGCTCAACTTTAGTGTCGGCAGATACGCAGTATTTT.

The J gene is TRBJ2-7, the V gene TRBV7-8; 7 bases are a match to TRBD2. In germline, CDR1 is SGHVS, CDR2 FQNEAQ. CDR3 length: 15 amino acids. V shed 5 bases, J shed 3 bases, and the junction held 10 bases outside the gene matches. This CDR3 reads CASSPGASGNYEQYF. CDR3 in DNA: TGTGCCAGCAGCCCCGGGGCTAGCGGCAACTACGAGCAGTACTTC.

This chain links TRBV9 with TRBJ2-7; TRBD1 is a possible D gene (6 bases). CDR3 size: 15 residues. V was trimmed by 5 bases and J by 1 base, leaving 16 bases between them. Germline values: CDR1 SGDLS, CDR2 YYNGEE. In DNA, the CDR3 is TGTGCCAGCAGTCTCGAGGACAGAGGGTCCTACGAGCAGTACTTC. This encodes CASSLEDRGSYEQYF.

The chain links TRBV5-6 to TRBJ2-7; no clear D. V lost 2 bases to trimming and J lost 0 bases, with 9 bases between them. Germline CDR1 and CDR2: SGHDT and YYEEEE. The length of the CDR3 is 14 residues. CDR3 nucleotide sequence: TGTGCCAGCAGCTTCTACGGTTACTCCTACGAGCAGTACTTC. Amino acids: CASSFYGYSYEQYF.

V usage is TRBV27 and J usage is TRBJ1-5; perhaps TRBD1 as D (5 bases). This CDR3 is 14 amino acids long. V was shortened by 3 bases and J by 3 bases, with 9 bases between the two germline ends. Germline loops: CDR1 MNHEY, CDR2 SMNVEV (reference sequence). CDR3 loop: CASSLGRDNQPQHF. CDR3 DNA sequence: TGTGCCAGCAGTTTGGGCAGGGACAATCAGCCCCAGCATTTT.

The chain uses TRBV19 and TRBJ2-7; 9 nucleotides match TRBD2. This CDR3 contains 17 residues. Trimming removed 7 bases from V and 6 bases from J; junction bases left unmatched: 19. Germline V CDR1 and CDR2: LNHDA, SQIVND (reference sequence). CDR3 nucleotide sequence: TGTGCCAGTATGAGTCCCCCAAGCGGGAGGCCTGAGCTCGAGCAGTACTTC. As protein: CASMSPPSGRPELEQYF.

As DNA, the CDR3 is TGTGCCAGTAGTATGTTGTCCGGGATCAATCAGCCCCAGCATTTT. This gives the protein CASSMLSGINQPQHF. V and J are TRBV19 and TRBJ1-5; D gene unclear. Trimming removed 3 bases at V and 3 bases at J, with 12 bases between. Germline V gene sequence: CDR1 LNHDA, CDR2 SQIVND (reference sequence). This CDR3 spans 15 amino acids.

The chain couples TRBV2 to TRBJ2-2, with 11 positions matching TRBD2. CDR3 size: 15 residues. Trimming at V came to 5 bases and at J to 5 bases, leaving 4 bases not matched to a gene. Germline CDR1 is SNHLY and CDR2 is FYNNEI. The CDR3 region is CASSLVAGGTGELFF. The CDR3 nucleotides read TGTGCCAGCAGTCTGGTAGCGGGAGGGACCGGGGAGCTGTTTTTT.

The chain uses TRBV7-9 and TRBJ2-7, with 7 bases aligning to TRBD1. Trimming at V came to 5 bases and at J to 2 bases, leaving 6 bases not matched to a gene. CDR1 and CDR2 from the germline V gene are SEHNR and FQNEAQ (reference sequence). The CDR3 is made up of 14 amino acids. The CDR3 is CASSQRDRPYEQYF. CDR3 DNA: TGTGCCAGCAGCCAAAGGGACAGACCCTACGAGCAGTACTTC.

This clone was seen a single time. V is TRBV10-3 and J is TRBJ2-5, with TRBD1 matching 8 bases. CDR3 length: 15 amino acids. Losses at the gene ends were 6 bases for V and 5 bases for J; bases not matched to a gene: 11. Looked up from germline, CDR1 is ENHRY and CDR2 is SYGVKD. In nucleotides, the CDR3 is TGTGCCATCAGCCCGCGGACAGGGCTTGGGGAGACCCAGTACTTC. This gives the protein CAISPRTGLGETQYF.

This clone was recorded only once. The genes are TRBV5-1 and TRBJ2-7, with 9 bases lining up with TRBD2. In germline, CDR1 is SGHRS, CDR2 YFSETQ. This CDR3 comprises 14 residues. With V trimmed by 4 bases and J by 0 bases, 2 bases remained unmatched. This CDR3 is CASSLAGTSYEQYF. DNA for the CDR3: TGCGCCAGCAGCCTAGCGGGGACCTCCTACGAGCAGTACTTC.

J is TRBJ2-7 and V is TRBV11-2, with 11 bases fitting TRBD2. The CDR3 is made up of 16 amino acids. Trimming removed 5 bases from V and 3 bases from J; junction bases left unmatched: 9. Germline CDR1 reads SGHAT; CDR2 reads FQNNGV. CDR3 sequence: CASSPPGLAAVYEQYF. The CDR3 DNA is TGTGCCAGCAGCCCGCCGGGACTAGCGGCAGTCTACGAGCAGTACTTC.

V gene TRBV28 combines with J gene TRBJ2-7; 11 bases map to TRBD1. Germline-derived CDR1 and CDR2 are MDHEN and SYDVKM. The CDR3 has 17 amino acids. V lost 5 bases and J lost 5; bases outside the gene matches: 14. CDR3 amino acids: CASSTDRGRVGLDEQYF. CDR3 coding DNA: TGTGCCAGCAGTACGGACAGGGGGCGCGTGGGACTAGACGAGCAGTACTTC.

The DNA for the CDR3 is TGTGCCAGCAGTTACTCGAGACTAGGGGTCGGTTCCCAGTACTTC. This gives the protein CASSYSRLGVGSQYF. V is TRBV6-5 and J is TRBJ2-5; D is perhaps TRBD2 (6 bases). Trimming cost V 0 bases and J 9 bases, with 17 bases left between them. Germline lookup yields CDR1 MNHEY and CDR2 SVGAGI. This CDR3 spans 15 amino acids.

This clone has only a few counts. The J gene is TRBJ2-5, the V gene TRBV28; 10 bases are shared with TRBD2. V lost 6 bases to trimming and J lost 2 bases; unmatched junction nucleotides: 3. Germline loops: CDR1 MDHEN, CDR2 SYDVKM. The CDR3 runs to 14 residues. CDR3 DNA sequence: TGTGCCAGCAGGCCGGGACTAGCGCAAGAGACCCAGTACTTC. This sequence encodes CASRPGLAQETQYF.